This TCR beta chain appears in the sequencing data of a study of shared clonotypes between healthy human individuals. Study context: Donors consisted of a couple of women and a few men between 18 and 49.

Study processing details: ImmunoSEQ gave junction-only sequences without quality scores, so filtering differed. Assay used: immunoSEQ multiplex PCR; TCRdb lists only in-frame clones, some missing. V, J and clone size are taken as reported in that table, and D and trimming were inferred from the DNA itself. The sample shows hundreds of thousands of clones, roughly 96% of them seen only once. Only one count was recorded for this clone. As yet, its antigen is unknown. CDR3 length: 11 amino acids. Trimming removed 4 bases at V and 9 bases at J, with 8 bases between. Germline CDR1 reads SGHNT; CDR2 reads YYREEE (reference sequence). The study's findings and limits: Roughly 5% of naive CD4 clonotypes were common to several donors. Richness estimates generally favored naive over memory subsets.

It was CD45RO-negative cells, positively selected for CCR7, that made up naive CD8 cells, with terminally differentiated effector memory CD45RA+ cells excluded. The source of this sequence is a woman younger than 45 in good health. The V and J genes are TRBV5-4 and TRBJ2-1; D is ambiguous. Sequencing used naive CD8+ T cells sorted from blood. CDR3 sequence: CASSQSSEQFF. The CDR3 DNA sequence: TGTGCCAGCAGCCAGAGTAGTGAGCAGTTCTTC.